The rows below give T cell receptor beta chains drawn from one sample of a study of graft-versus-host responses after intestinal transplantation. Their specific antigens are unknown. Data came from immunoSEQ multiplex PCR; TCRdb stores just in-frame clones and leaves some out. In the table there are about 110,000 clones, 80% to 90% of which are singletons. The sample consisted of unstimulated CD4+ T cells sorted from spleen or lymph node cells, taken before transplant. The receptors originated from a human donor who was the organ donor for an intestinal transplant. Each CDR3 is given without its conserved first and last residue.

TRBJ1-4 TRBV6-1 ASTPQGAVIEKLF
TRBJ1-6 TRBV6-1 ASSEKKGQGGIPLH
TRBJ1-1 TRBV5-1 ASSLDSGLPGRLKAF
TRBJ2-3 TRBV30 ASWGKSTDTQY
TRBJ2-5 TRBV10-3 AIREPRGETQY
TRBJ1-5 TRBV12-1 ASSLGTGTRDQPQH
TRBJ2-3 TRBV9 ASMSGGPGGIATQY
TRBJ2-7 TRBV7-9 ASSYKGFEQY
TRBJ2-1 TRBV4-2 ASSQEGLAGGPYEQF
TRBJ2-5 TRBV5-1 ASSGGDRQETQY
TRBJ2-1 TRBV4-1 ASSQEDHNEQF
TRBJ1-1 TRBV29-1 SVQYRGTRGTEAF
TRBJ2-1 TRBV11-2 ASSWRGAYNEQF
TRBJ2-7 TRBV6-1 ASSRTGSYEQY
TRBJ2-7 TRBV7-3 ASSLAPGQYEQY
TRBJ2-3 TRBV10-1 ASSEGLAGTDTQY
TRBJ1-4 TRBV5-1 ASSLGGANEKLF
TRBJ1-1 TRBV18 ASSPRNGANTEAF
TRBJ2-7 TRBV10-2 ASSDRRKRISYEQY
TRBJ1-5 TRBV6-6 ASSPPVQGPSTQH
TRBJ1-1 TRBV11-2 ASSARWTVVYTEAF
TRBJ2-7 TRBV6-1 ASSVTVYEQY
TRBJ1-1 TRBV19 ASSAHRGLNTEAF
TRBJ2-7 TRBV6-5 ASSGRMEGGEQY
TRBJ1-1 TRBV6-5 ASSFGADVNTEAF
TRBJ1-1 TRBV30 AWRTRGGWTEAF
TRBJ1-3 TRBV6-5 ASRKDATGNTIY
TRBJ2-5 TRBV7-8 ASSFILAGVETQY
TRBJ2-7 TRBV19 ASSKREGYEQY
TRBJ2-7 TRBV18 ASSPQTGKVYEQY
TRBJ1-1 TRBV10-3 AISGTGGAGMNTEAF
TRBJ1-6 TRBV11-2 ASSARGGQGAAPLH
TRBJ1-3 TRBV5-6 ASSLVSGSGNTIY
TRBJ2-7 TRBV9 ASSVGTASYEQY
TRBJ2-1 TRBV9 ASSVLNRGYNEQF
TRBJ1-1 TRBV18 ASSPAGRGVNTEAF
TRBJ1-4 TRBV7-9 ASSPGQGQNEKLF
TRBJ2-5 TRBV4-1 ASSQETSRVQTQY
TRBJ1-5 TRBV7-8 ASSKGSNQPQH
TRBJ1-1 TRBV5-5 ASSLDPGPPPEAF
TRBJ2-7 TRBV18 ASYVSGGRMK
TRBJ1-1 TRBV11-2 ASSLLWSPEAF
TRBJ1-1 TRBV5-6 ASRRRDRLNTEAF
TRBJ1-1 TRBV19 ASTNLWAHTEAF
TRBJ1-6 TRBV5-1 ASSTGQEPYNSPLH